The rows below give T cell receptor beta chains drawn from one sample of a study of PD-L1 blockade in urothelial cancer. Measured with immunoSEQ multiplex PCR; TCRdb has only the in-frame clones, and not every one. Among fewer than 45,000 clones listed, 82% were seen once. This material consisted of PBMCs, taken around atezolizumab (anti-PD-L1) treatment. These TCRs come from a man between 65 and 80 years old with urothelial cancer. CDR3s include the opening cysteine and the closing phenylalanine or tryptophan. The order of the fields is D gene, V gene, J gene, clone size, CDR3 DNA, CDR3 protein. A D gene is named only where the DNA matches it firmly. Only part of the rows carry a size: once, few, many, or a class if the clone is expanded.

TRBD1	TRBV5-1	TRBJ1-5	NA	TGCGCCAGCAGCGTGGGACAGGGGGCTGGTCAGCCCCAGCATTTT	CASSVGQGAGQPQHF
TRBD2	TRBV5-4	TRBJ2-1	NA	TGTGCCAGCAGCTCCCAGAGCGGGAGCGCCTACAATGAGCAGTTCTTC	CASSSQSGSAYNEQFF
TRBD1	TRBV28	TRBJ2-1	NA	TGTGCCAGCAGTTTGCGCTCGGACAGGGGGTCCCTATACAATGAGCAGTTCTTC	CASSLRSDRGSLYNEQFF
TRBD1	TRBV27	TRBJ1-2	NA	TGTGCCAGCAGCGCTCATTTGGGACAGAAGAGATATGGCTACACCTTC	CASSAHLGQKRYGYTF
NA	TRBV5-1	TRBJ2-1	NA	TGCGCCAGCAGCTTGGGTGGCAGGGGAGTAAATGAGCAGTTCTTC	CASSLGGRGVNEQFF
TRBD1	TRBV5-5	TRBJ2-2	NA	TGTGCCAGCAGCGAGGGGACAGGGAACACCGGGGAGCTGTTTTTT	CASSEGTGNTGELFF
TRBD2	TRBV6-6	TRBJ2-7	NA	TGTGCCAGCAGTGCCAGCGGGAGCTACGAGCAGTACTTC	CASSASGSYEQYF
TRBD2	TRBV25-1	TRBJ2-3	NA	TGTGCCAGCAGCTTAGCGGGGGGGCCGACAGATACGCAGTATTTT	CASSLAGGPTDTQYF
NA	TRBV10-3	TRBJ1-4	once	TGTGCCATCGGACGGGGATCAACTAATGAAAAACTGTTTTTT	CAIGRGSTNEKLFF
NA	TRBV7-2	TRBJ2-2	NA	TGTGCCAGCAGCCAACTAGCGAACACCGGGGAGCTGTTTTTT	CASSQLANTGELFF
NA	TRBV15	TRBJ2-7	NA	TGTGCCACCAGCAGCATGAGCGGCTTCTACGAGCAGTACTTC	CATSSMSGFYEQYF
NA	TRBV9	TRBJ2-5	NA	TGTGCCAGCAGCCAAGATCTGCGGGGACAAGAGACCCAGTACTTC	CASSQDLRGQETQYF
NA	TRBV19	TRBJ1-5	NA	TGTGCCAGTACCCGGGCGGGGGGCACCAGCAATCAGCCCCAGCATTTT	CASTRAGGTSNQPQHF
TRBD2	TRBV7-3	TRBJ2-4	once	TGTGCCAGCAGCTCAATAGCGGGAGGTCTGAAAAACATTCAGTACTTC	CASSSIAGGLKNIQYF
NA	TRBV28	TRBJ1-5	NA	TGTGCCAGCACCCGGGGGGGGAGGGCCAATCAGCCCCAGCATTTT	CASTRGGRANQPQHF
TRBD1	TRBV28	TRBJ2-7	once	TGTGCCAGCAGTTTCAAGGGGGCAACCTACGAGCAGTACTTC	CASSFKGATYEQYF
TRBD1	TRBV4-2	TRBJ1-3	NA	TGTGCCAGCAGCCAAACGGACAGGGATAGAAACACCATATATTTT	CASSQTDRDRNTIYF
TRBD2	TRBV5-1	TRBJ2-2	NA	TGCGCCAGCAGCTCGGGGACTATCGGGACCGGGGAGCTGTTTTTT	CASSSGTIGTGELFF
NA	TRBV13	TRBJ1-1	NA	TGTGCCAGCAGCTTAGGGGGGCGACTGACTGAAGCTTTCTTT	CASSLGGRLTEAFF
NA	TRBV6-1	TRBJ1-5	NA	TGTGCCAGCAGTGAAGAGGGGGATCAGCCCCAGCATTTT	CASSEEGDQPQHF
NA	TRBV5-4	TRBJ2-7	NA	TGTGCCAGCCACTCAAGCGGCTCCTACGAGCAGTACTTC	CASHSSGSYEQYF
NA	TRBV4-3	TRBJ1-2	NA	TGCGCCAGCAGCCGGCGGCAGGGTTCCATTCCCTATGGCTACACCTTC	CASSRRQGSIPYGYTF
TRBD1	TRBV5-1	TRBJ1-3	NA	TGCGCCAGCAGCGAGACAGGGAGGGGAAACACCATATATTTT	CASSETGRGNTIYF
NA	TRBV5-4	TRBJ1-2	NA	TGTGCCAGCAGCTTGGGGCGGACTAACTATGGCTACACCTTC	CASSLGRTNYGYTF
NA	TRBV29-1	TRBJ2-1	NA	TGCAGCGTTGAAGCAGGTATTTTCTACAATGAGCAGTTCTTC	CSVEAGIFYNEQFF
TRBD2	TRBV19	TRBJ2-2	NA	TGTGCCAGTAGTACAAGCGGGACTAGCGGGAACACCGGGGAGCTGTTTTTT	CASSTSGTSGNTGELFF
NA	TRBV5-4	TRBJ2-1	NA	TGTGCCAGCAGCTTAGGCGGGACGAGCTCCTACAATGAGCAGTTCTTC	CASSLGGTSSYNEQFF